The present T cell receptor beta chain was sequenced within a study of T cell repertoires in cytomegalovirus infection. Study details: The public TCR beta signatures pointed to both CMV infection and matching HLA type. Whole-study findings and limits: HLA-C-restricted, CMV-specific TCR beta clonotypes were dominant ex vivo. CMV carriers with the relevant HLA were identified by cumulative public TCR beta family frequency.

TCRdb used MiXCR to reprocess the reads, holding one entry per CDR3 protein. This sample has about 230,000 distinct CDR3 sequences, with approximately 22% found just once. Between the trimmed V and J ends, which lost 1 base and 6 bases, there was a span of 17 bases. The CDR3 consists of 16 residues. Germline V gene data show CDR1 as MDHEN and CDR2 as SYDVKM. Notes on this clonotype: Its antigen is undetermined.

V is TRBV28 and J is TRBJ2-3; D may be TRBD2 (5 bases). The sequencing sample was made of CD8+ T cells from PBMCs. The TCR was taken from a human donor in good health (CMV status not recorded). Some clones in this sample may be carry-over from other donors' samples. The CDR3 spells CASSLSPEGFLDTQYF. DNA of the CDR3: TGTGCCAGCAGTTTATCCCCCGAGGGCTTTCTTGATACGCAGTATTTT.